The rows below give T cell receptor beta chains drawn from one sample of a study of T cell repertoires in cytomegalovirus infection. Using its own MiXCR run on the reads, TCRdb lists one record per CDR3 protein. Of a few hundred thousand distinct CDR3 sequences in the sample, around 35% are singletons; the top ten hold roughly 15%. No antigen has been assigned to these receptors. Sequences were derived from cultured PBMCs, sampled from culture after CMV antigen stimulation. Receptors originate from a human donor in good health (CMV status not recorded). Some clones in this sample may be carry-over from other donors' samples. Both conserved end residues are trimmed from each CDR3.

CDR3aa: ASNMERGQPQH
v_gene: TRBV6-1
len: 11
j_gene: TRBJ1-5

CDR3aa: ASSPSGGQETQY
v_gene: TRBV11-2
len: 12
j_gene: TRBJ2-5

CDR3aa: ASKQGSHISGGYT
v_gene: TRBV19
len: 13
j_gene: TRBJ1-2

CDR3aa: ASSPSFYNEQF
v_gene: TRBV7-2
len: 11
j_gene: TRBJ2-1

CDR3aa: ASSLVSGRPNEQF
v_gene: TRBV11-3
len: 13
j_gene: TRBJ2-1

CDR3aa: ATSAGNPSKLRGYEQY
v_gene: TRBV15
len: 16
j_gene: TRBJ2-7

CDR3aa: ASSLSHIAGARYEQY
v_gene: TRBV7-2
len: 15
j_gene: TRBJ2-7

CDR3aa: ASRQGLSNQPQH
v_gene: TRBV2
len: 12
j_gene: TRBJ1-5

CDR3aa: ASSPAGVVYNEQF
v_gene: TRBV3-1
len: 13
j_gene: TRBJ2-1

CDR3aa: ASSYSGPALYNEQF
v_gene: TRBV6-8
len: 14
j_gene: TRBJ2-1

CDR3aa: ASSWGAGSPLH
v_gene: TRBV27
len: 11
j_gene: TRBJ1-6

CDR3aa: ASEPGTSNQPQH
v_gene: TRBV19
len: 12
j_gene: TRBJ1-5

CDR3aa: ASSPLTDHGNTIY
v_gene: TRBV7-2
len: 13
j_gene: TRBJ1-3

CDR3aa: ASSVGNTEAF
v_gene: TRBV5-1
len: 10
j_gene: TRBJ1-1

CDR3aa: ASSVDSSAGNTIY
v_gene: TRBV7-2
len: 13
j_gene: TRBJ1-3

CDR3aa: ASSQSPTGTLEQY
v_gene: TRBV4-3
len: 13
j_gene: TRBJ2-3

CDR3aa: ASSHAGILGGKDTQY
v_gene: TRBV7-2
len: 15
j_gene: TRBJ2-3

CDR3aa: AWSVRASAADEQF
v_gene: TRBV30
len: 13
j_gene: TRBJ2-1

CDR3aa: ASSPGTSGSTDTQY
v_gene: TRBV7-2
len: 14
j_gene: TRBJ2-3

CDR3aa: ASSYRDRVAKNIQY
v_gene: TRBV11-2
len: 14
j_gene: TRBJ2-4

CDR3aa: ASSLVGREETQY
v_gene: TRBV7-2
len: 12
j_gene: TRBJ2-5

CDR3aa: SARLAGVGETQY
v_gene: TRBV20-1
len: 12
j_gene: TRBJ2-5

CDR3aa: ASSLAPGLAGGETDTQY
v_gene: TRBV7-2
len: 17
j_gene: TRBJ2-3

CDR3aa: ASSPRQSDLNTEAF
v_gene: TRBV12-3/TRBV12-4
len: 14
j_gene: TRBJ1-1

CDR3aa: ASSLGMQSEGETQY
v_gene: TRBV7-3
len: 14
j_gene: TRBJ2-5

CDR3aa: ATRTSKAF
v_gene: TRBV6-1
len: 8
j_gene: TRBJ1-1

CDR3aa: ASGGAGGELF
v_gene: TRBV2
len: 10
j_gene: TRBJ2-2

CDR3aa: ASSLQVGVEAHEQF
v_gene: TRBV27
len: 14
j_gene: TRBJ2-1

CDR3aa: SASVGQGSTDTQY
v_gene: TRBV20-1
len: 13
j_gene: TRBJ2-3

CDR3aa: ASSRRGTSNTEAF
v_gene: TRBV4-2
len: 13
j_gene: TRBJ1-1

CDR3aa: ASRGPQSPEHQPQH
v_gene: TRBV6-2/TRBV6-3
len: 14
j_gene: TRBJ1-5

CDR3aa: ASSLRRLKGPEAF
v_gene: TRBV28
len: 13
j_gene: TRBJ1-1

CDR3aa: ASSQDLLAGQETQY
v_gene: TRBV4-3
len: 14
j_gene: TRBJ2-5

CDR3aa: ASSPSVAKAYEQY
v_gene: TRBV7-2
len: 13
j_gene: TRBJ2-7

CDR3aa: ASSQIGAGGGETQY
v_gene: TRBV5-1
len: 14
j_gene: TRBJ2-5

CDR3aa: ASSYPPQGKEDPEAF
v_gene: TRBV6-2/TRBV6-3
len: 15
j_gene: TRBJ1-1

CDR3aa: ASSRGQGRQETQY
v_gene: TRBV7-2
len: 13
j_gene: TRBJ2-5

CDR3aa: ASSAVARDVNYGYT
v_gene: TRBV7-9
len: 14
j_gene: TRBJ1-2

CDR3aa: SARALAGLNEQF
v_gene: TRBV20-1
len: 12
j_gene: TRBJ2-1

CDR3aa: ATSTPVDRRMNTEAF
v_gene: TRBV15
len: 15
j_gene: TRBJ1-1

CDR3aa: ASSLVVPSGTNTGELF
v_gene: TRBV11-2
len: 16
j_gene: TRBJ2-2

CDR3aa: ASSKRGQETQY
v_gene: TRBV6-2/TRBV6-3
len: 11
j_gene: TRBJ2-5

CDR3aa: ASSLGTGSGELF
v_gene: TRBV11-2
len: 12
j_gene: TRBJ2-2

CDR3aa: ASSFFSLGNQPQH
v_gene: TRBV7-2
len: 13
j_gene: TRBJ1-5

CDR3aa: ASSRLAGNLNEQF
v_gene: TRBV7-2
len: 13
j_gene: TRBJ2-1

CDR3aa: ASSLGTEGEKLF
v_gene: TRBV5-1
len: 12
j_gene: TRBJ1-4

CDR3aa: ASRVAGLDYEQY
v_gene: TRBV6-1
len: 12
j_gene: TRBJ2-7

CDR3aa: ASSLSWRVGGYT
v_gene: TRBV5-4
len: 12
j_gene: TRBJ1-2

CDR3aa: ASSWGTGQETQY
v_gene: TRBV12-3/TRBV12-4
len: 12
j_gene: TRBJ2-5

CDR3aa: ASSFEQGRNTEAF
v_gene: TRBV7-6
len: 13
j_gene: TRBJ1-1

CDR3aa: SANRDSAEAF
v_gene: TRBV20-1
len: 10
j_gene: TRBJ1-1

CDR3aa: ASSQDQGPHNEQF
v_gene: TRBV4-1
len: 13
j_gene: TRBJ2-1

CDR3aa: ASRIPGQGVDGYT
v_gene: TRBV12-3/TRBV12-4
len: 13
j_gene: TRBJ1-2

CDR3aa: ASSEGGPPNTEAF
v_gene: TRBV10-1
len: 13
j_gene: TRBJ1-1

CDR3aa: ASSKFSGSDYEQY
v_gene: TRBV10-1
len: 13
j_gene: TRBJ2-7